This T cell receptor (beta chain) derives from a study of blood T cells in healthy people across ages. Whole-study findings and limits: Correlation between TCR beta diversity and naive T cell percentage was strong.

Per germline, CDR1 MDHEN and CDR2 SYDVKM. The CDR3 is 15 amino acids. V lost 7 bases and J lost 6; bases outside the gene matches: 14. Through a sample-barcoded 5' primer and a J-beta primer mix, a second PCR was run for roughly 7 to 12 cycles. Each cDNA molecule carried a tag from a template-switch adaptor that contained 12 random nucleotides. Every individual sample yielded 2.5 million or more paired-end reads (each containing CDR3). Via MiXCR, TCRdb re-called the 5' RACE reads, giving one row per CDR3 protein. The sample has approximately 1,100,000 distinct CDR3 sequences, more than 35% seen once. About this clonotype itself: Its matching antigen is unknown.

The total RNA that was extracted per sample amounted to at least 5 micrograms. The TCR sequence derives from a woman aged 55-69 years in good health. Sample: blood. This chain joins TRBV28 and TRBJ2-7; the match to TRBD2 covers 8 bases. CDR3 DNA sequence: TGTGCCAGCACAAGAGGACTAGCCTCGAACTTCGAGCAGTACTTC. This codes for CASTRGLASNFEQYF. The complete variable domain, with remaining parts taken from reference TRBV28 and TRBJ2-7, reads DVKVTQSSRYLVKRTGEKVFLECVQDMDHENMFWYRQDPGLGLRLIYFSYDVKMKEKGDIPEGYSVSREKKERFSLILESASTNQTSMYLCASTRGLASNFEQYFGPGTRLTVT.